This record concerns one TCR beta chain sequence. TCRdb reanalysed the RT-PCR reads using MiXCR and keeps one entry per CDR3 protein. The sample holds about a million distinct CDR3 sequences, roughly 18% seen once. These data come from a study of patients and donors after allogeneic stem cell transplantation. This CDR3 has 16 residues. CDR1 MNHEY and CDR2 SVGAGI come from the germline V gene. Trimming cost V 4 bases and J 6 bases, with 22 bases left between them. The sequence came from a human donor who was either an allogeneic HSCT recipient or a stem cell or donor lymphocyte infusion donor (not recorded which). It is not recorded whose cells these are; they may come from a transplant donor. The chain has TRBV6-5 and TRBJ2-7; possibly TRBD2 for D (6 bases). Sequences were obtained from blood, either unsorted or a sorted T cell fraction (not recorded which). The CDR3 here is CASSFRRSLRGSEQYF. The CDR3 nucleotides are TGTGCCAGCAGTTTCCGCCGGTCTCTTCGGGGGTCCGAGCAGTACTTC.